A single sample is the source of the 19 T cell receptor beta chains below, sequenced in a study of cytomegalovirus exposure and HLA in healthy donors. Method: immunoSEQ multiplex PCR; TCRdb's copy keeps in-frame clones and lacks some. The sample holds roughly 100,000 clones, around 87% seen once. The sample consisted of PBMCs. The receptors come from a woman aged 18-29 years in good health and CMV-seropositive.

The gene calls are TRBV28 and TRBJ2-1, with 9 bases matching TRBD2. The CDR3 has 17 amino acids. Trimming at V came to 6 bases and at J to 8 bases, leaving 17 bases not matched to a gene. Germline loops: CDR1 MDHEN, CDR2 SYDVKM. CDR3 coding DNA: TGTGCCAGCAGCCCTATTCGAGCGGGAGGTTTTTTTCATGAGCAGTTCTTC. Translated: CASSPIRAGGFFHEQFF.

The gene calls are TRBV10-3 and TRBJ1-5; TRBD1 might be the D (6 bases). This CDR3 is 14 amino acids long. V lost 6 bases and J lost 9, with 18 bases in between. Looked up from germline, CDR1 is ENHRY and CDR2 is SYGVKD. Here the CDR3 reads CAIREDRFFGPQHF. The CDR3 DNA reads as TGTGCCATCAGAGAGGACAGATTTTTTGGGCCCCAGCATTTT.

V and J are TRBV6-6 and TRBJ1-2; D remains ambiguous. The ends were cut back, 0 bases at V and 0 bases at J, with 8 bases in the middle. The CDR3 totals 15 residues. Germline V gene sequence: CDR1 MNHNY, CDR2 SVGAGI (reference sequence). The CDR3 region has the DNA TGTGCCAGCAGTTACTCAGAGTTAGCTAACTATGGCTACACCTTC. Translating gives CASSYSELANYGYTF.

The chain combines TRBV5-6 with TRBJ2-7; 8 nucleotides match TRBD1. There are 18 residues in the CDR3. V lost 4 bases to trimming and J lost 1 base; unmatched junction nucleotides: 16. The germline gives CDR1 SGHDT, CDR2 YYEEEE. The CDR3 reads CASSPPGGQGMLSYEQYF. The CDR3 region has the DNA TGTGCCAGCAGCCCGCCGGGCGGACAGGGAATGCTGTCCTACGAGCAGTACTTC.

This chain links TRBV27 with TRBJ1-1; no clear D gene. The germline CDR1 and CDR2 sequences are MNHEY and SMNVEV (reference sequence). The CDR3 has 15 amino acids. Trimming took off 7 bases at V and 1 base at J, with 16 bases between the two ends. The CDR3 DNA reads as TGTGCCAGCAATGCCCTCGCGGGGAGGAACACTGAAGCTTTCTTT. It encodes CASNALAGRNTEAFF.

This clone was picked up one time. This rearrangement joins TRBV10-2 to TRBJ1-5; no firm D call. Per germline, CDR1 WSHSY and CDR2 SAAADI. This CDR3 is built from 13 residues. V lost 6 bases and J 5 bases, leaving 11 bases between the germline ends. The CDR3 DNA sequence: TGCGCCAGCAGGGGGATGGGAGATCAGCCCCAGCATTTT. Encoded protein: CASRGMGDQPQHF.

The sample holds a few counts of this clone. The chain uses TRBV7-6 and TRBJ2-3; 13 positions agree with TRBD2. V gave up 5 bases and J gave up 4 bases; unmatched junction bases: 9. Germline V gene data show CDR1 as SGHVS and CDR2 as FNYEAQ. CDR3 size: 17 residues. The CDR3 DNA follows: TGTGCCAGCAGCCCTCCGACTAGCGGGAGGAGGGCAGATACGCAGTATTTT. Protein: CASSPPTSGRRADTQYF.

The chain has TRBV28 and TRBJ1-2, with D tentatively TRBD1 (6 bases). The V gene's germline CDR1 is MDHEN and CDR2 SYDVKM. The CDR3 is made up of 14 amino acids. The V gene lost 3 bases and the J gene lost 2 bases, with 10 bases spanning the gap. The chain's CDR3 is CASSLGAGNYGYTF. The CDR3 DNA follows: TGTGCCAGCAGTTTGGGGGCAGGGAACTATGGCTACACCTTC.

The V call is TRBV11-1, the J call TRBJ1-1, with 7 bases fitting TRBD1. V was pared by 2 bases and J by 5 bases, with 8 bases of the junction left unmatched. The germline V gene has CDR1 SGHAT and CDR2 FQDESV (reference sequence). The CDR3 has 15 amino acids. CDR3 in amino acids: CASSLRGQIVTEAFF. The CDR3 DNA is TGTGCCAGCAGCTTAAGGGGACAGATCGTGACTGAAGCTTTCTTT.

This sequence joins TRBV4-1 and TRBJ2-3; 9 bases fit TRBD2. CDR1 MGHRA and CDR2 YSYEKL come from the germline V gene. The CDR3 totals 17 residues. V dropped 0 bases and J dropped 2; count of bases not matched to a gene: 6. CDR3 in amino acids: CASSQDRKRGVTDTQYF. The CDR3 bases are TGCGCCAGCAGCCAAGATAGGAAGCGGGGGGTCACAGATACGCAGTATTTT.

This chain joins TRBV6-6 and TRBJ2-1; weak D call: TRBD2 (6 bases). The CDR3 runs 14 residues. The V gene lost 10 bases and the J gene lost 3 bases, with 16 bases spanning the gap. The V gene's germline CDR1 is MNHNY and CDR2 SVGAGI (reference sequence). The CDR3: CATHPQGLYNEQFF. The CDR3 DNA reads as TGTGCCACCCACCCCCAGGGACTCTACAATGAGCAGTTCTTC.

This clone showed up just once. The rearrangement uses TRBV6-5 and TRBJ1-2; 9 bases are shared with TRBD1. The CDR3 has 16 amino acids. CDR1 and CDR2 from the germline V gene are MNHEY and SVGAGI. J lost 5 bases, V lost 2 bases, and 9 bases had no gene match. The CDR3 reads CASSYGDRVGQYGYTF. CDR3 nucleotide sequence: TGTGCCAGCAGTTACGGGGACAGGGTGGGCCAATATGGCTACACCTTC.

V gene TRBV11-3 combines with J gene TRBJ2-7; 8 nucleotides align to TRBD1. Germline assignment: CDR1 SGHNT and CDR2 YENEEA. Unmatched junction bases numbered 4, after V lost 0 bases and J lost 6 bases. The CDR3 has 14 amino acids. The DNA for the CDR3 is TGTGCCAGCAGCTTAGACAGGGGGCGGCCCGAGCAGTACTTC. Its translation is CASSLDRGRPEQYF.

The chain combines TRBV7-8 with TRBJ2-6; 9 bases agree with TRBD1. The junction had 8 bases not matched to a gene; V was cut back by 5 bases and J by 0 bases. Germline V gene lookup returns CDR1 SGHVS and CDR2 FQNEAQ. This CDR3 comprises 18 residues. As DNA, the CDR3 is TGTGCCAGCAGCACTAGGACAGGGGTAATCTCTGGGGCCAACGTCCTGACTTTC. Its translation is CASSTRTGVISGANVLTF.

The gene calls are TRBV7-3 and TRBJ2-3; 7 bases line up with TRBD1. The length of the CDR3 is 16 residues. Germline CDR1 is SGHTA and CDR2 is FQGTGA. V lost 4 bases to trimming and J lost 4 bases; unmatched junction nucleotides: 11. CDR3 nucleotides: TGTGCCAGCAGCTCGACCGGGACAGAAAACCCAGATACGCAGTATTTT. Translating it yields CASSSTGTENPDTQYF.

The chain has TRBV9 and TRBJ2-3; D is perhaps TRBD1 (7 bases). Trimming took 1 base from V and 8 from J, leaving 14 bases between them. CDR1 and CDR2 (germline): SGDLS, YYNGEE. The CDR3 sequence is 14 residues long. In DNA form, the CDR3 reads TGTGCCAGCAGCGTAACCCGGAGGGGGCCTACGCAGTATTTT. It translates to CASSVTRRGPTQYF.

This chain connects TRBV29-1 to TRBJ2-7; TRBD2 matches at 9 bases. J gave up 2 bases and V 4 bases, and 12 bases lay outside the gene matches. The CDR3 runs to 16 residues. Germline lookup yields CDR1 SQVTM and CDR2 ANQGSEA. This CDR3 is CSVVLGASGTPYEQYF. The CDR3 DNA is TGCAGCGTTGTTCTCGGGGCTAGCGGGACCCCCTACGAGCAGTACTTC.

This chain uses TRBV7-6 with TRBJ1-2, with a tentative D call TRBD1 (5 bases). Germline V lookup: CDR1 SGHVS, CDR2 FNYEAQ. The CDR3 has 13 amino acids. With 1 base removed from V and 4 bases from J, the gap between germline ends came to 7 bases. CDR3: CASSLGGGYGYTF. CDR3 in DNA: TGTGCCAGCAGCTTAGGGGGGGGCTATGGCTACACCTTC.

The rearrangement uses TRBV15 and TRBJ2-5; TRBD1 aligns across 9 bases. V was pared by 4 bases and J by 2 bases, with 2 bases of the junction left unmatched. From germline, CDR1 is LNHNV and CDR2 YYDKDF (reference sequence). The CDR3 is 14 amino acids. The DNA of the CDR3 is TGTGCCACCAGCACGGGACAGGGTCAAGAGACCCAGTACTTC. Translation: CATSTGQGQETQYF.